This T cell receptor beta chain was documented in a study of blood T cell repertoires in COVID-19. Study overall: Acute-phase and convalescent COVID-19 samples originated in the United States, Italy and Spain.

CDR3 size: 13 residues. The ends were cut back, 3 bases at V and 4 bases at J, with 6 bases in the middle. In germline, CDR1 is SGHAT, CDR2 FQNNGV. Residents of about two dozen US areas, aged roughly 18 to 90 years, made up the participants. Original processing notes: Amplification of reference gene primers provided the estimated nucleated cell counts. Profiled with immunoSEQ multiplex PCR; TCRdb holds only in-frame clones, not every one. Clonal size and the V and J genes are those of that table, whereas D and trimming came from the DNA. The table includes just over 300,000 clones, roughly 89% detected once. This clone occurred once.

This TCR was recovered from a woman between 18 and 29 years old with acute COVID-19. Sequencing input: PBMCs or T cells enriched from blood (not recorded which). The chain carries TRBV11-2 and TRBJ1-4; D not certain. In DNA, the CDR3 is TGTGCCAGCAGCTTCAGCGATAATGAAAAACTGTTTTTT. Its translation is CASSFSDNEKLFF.